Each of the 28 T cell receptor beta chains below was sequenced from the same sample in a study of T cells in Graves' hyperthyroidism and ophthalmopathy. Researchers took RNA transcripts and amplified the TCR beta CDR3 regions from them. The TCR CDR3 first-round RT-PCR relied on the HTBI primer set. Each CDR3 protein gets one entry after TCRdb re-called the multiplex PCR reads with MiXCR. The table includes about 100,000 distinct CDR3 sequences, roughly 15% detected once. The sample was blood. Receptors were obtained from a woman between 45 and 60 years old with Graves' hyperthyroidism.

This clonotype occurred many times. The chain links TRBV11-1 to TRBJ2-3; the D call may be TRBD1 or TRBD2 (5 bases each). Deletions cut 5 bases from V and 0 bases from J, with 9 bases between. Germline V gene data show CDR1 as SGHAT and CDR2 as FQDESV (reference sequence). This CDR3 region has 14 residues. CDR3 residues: CASSPGRSTDTQYF. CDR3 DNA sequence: TGTGCCAGCAGCCCGGGACGTAGCACAGATACGCAGTATTTT.

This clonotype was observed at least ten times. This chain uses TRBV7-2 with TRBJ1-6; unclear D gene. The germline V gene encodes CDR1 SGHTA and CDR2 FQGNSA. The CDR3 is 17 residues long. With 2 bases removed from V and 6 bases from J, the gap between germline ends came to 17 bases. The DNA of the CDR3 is TGTGCCAGCAGCTTAATATTTGATCTAACCCCTAATTCACCCCTCCACTTT. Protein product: CASSLIFDLTPNSPLHF.

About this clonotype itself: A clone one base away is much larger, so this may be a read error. The CDR3: CASRRTGEETQYF. The CDR3 coding sequence is TGCGCCAGCAGGAGGACAGGGGAAGAGACCCAGTACTTC. The genes are TRBV10-2 and TRBJ2-5, with TRBD1 identical over 9 bases. Trimming at V came to 6 bases and at J to 3 bases, leaving 2 bases not matched to a gene. The CDR3 is made up of 13 amino acids. In germline, CDR1 is WSHSY, CDR2 SAAADI.

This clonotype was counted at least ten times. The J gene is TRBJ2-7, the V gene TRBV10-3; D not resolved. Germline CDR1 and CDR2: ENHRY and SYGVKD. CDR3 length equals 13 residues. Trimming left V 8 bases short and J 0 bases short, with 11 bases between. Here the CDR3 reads CAIALQDSYEQYF. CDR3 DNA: TGTGCCATCGCACTTCAGGACTCCTACGAGCAGTACTTC.

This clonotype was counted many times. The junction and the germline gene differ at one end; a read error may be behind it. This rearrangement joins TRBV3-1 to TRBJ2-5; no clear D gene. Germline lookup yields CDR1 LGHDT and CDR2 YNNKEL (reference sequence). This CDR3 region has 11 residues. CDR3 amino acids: CASSQLESQYF. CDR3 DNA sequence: TGTGCCAGCAGCCAACTAGAGTCCCAGTACTTC.

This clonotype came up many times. The CDR3 region is CASSLDGGGGTEAFF. The CDR3 nucleotides read TGTGCCAGCAGCTTAGATGGGGGGGGCGGTACTGAAGCTTTCTTT. This rearrangement joins TRBV11-2 to TRBJ1-1; a possible D gene is TRBD1 (6 bases). Germline V gives CDR1 SGHAT, CDR2 FQNNGV. V was shortened by 0 bases and J by 5 bases, with 13 bases between the two germline ends. The CDR3 has 15 amino acids.

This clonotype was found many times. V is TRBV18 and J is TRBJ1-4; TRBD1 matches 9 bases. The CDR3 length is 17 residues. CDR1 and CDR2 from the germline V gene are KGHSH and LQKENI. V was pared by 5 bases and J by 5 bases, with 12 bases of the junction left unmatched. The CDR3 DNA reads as TGTGCCAGCTCAGGCACTATGTCCGGGACAGGGAATGAAAAACTGTTTTTT. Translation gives CASSGTMSGTGNEKLFF.

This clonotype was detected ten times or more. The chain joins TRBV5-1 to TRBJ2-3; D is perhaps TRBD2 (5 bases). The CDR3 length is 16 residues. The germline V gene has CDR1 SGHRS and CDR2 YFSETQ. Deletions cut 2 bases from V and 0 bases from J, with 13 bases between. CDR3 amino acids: CASSLSDSPSTDTQYF. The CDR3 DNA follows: TGCGCCAGCAGCTTATCGGACTCGCCTAGCACAGATACGCAGTATTTT.

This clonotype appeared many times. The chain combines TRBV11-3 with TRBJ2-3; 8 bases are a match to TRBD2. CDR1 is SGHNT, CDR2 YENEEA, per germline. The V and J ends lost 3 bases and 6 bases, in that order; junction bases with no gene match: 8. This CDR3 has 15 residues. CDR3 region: CASSLGGLEGDTQYF. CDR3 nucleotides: TGTGCCAGCAGCTTGGGGGGACTAGAGGGTGATACGCAGTATTTT.

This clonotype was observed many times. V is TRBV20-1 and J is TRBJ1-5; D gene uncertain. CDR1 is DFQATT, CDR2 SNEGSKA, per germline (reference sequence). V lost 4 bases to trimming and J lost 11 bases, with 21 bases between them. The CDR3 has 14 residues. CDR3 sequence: CSATRAGNDMAQHF. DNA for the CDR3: TGCAGTGCTACGAGAGCGGGAAACGACATGGCCCAGCATTTT.

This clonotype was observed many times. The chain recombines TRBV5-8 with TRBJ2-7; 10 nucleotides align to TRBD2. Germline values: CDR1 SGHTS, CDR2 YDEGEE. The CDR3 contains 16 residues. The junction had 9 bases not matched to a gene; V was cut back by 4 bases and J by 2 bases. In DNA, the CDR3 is TGTGCCAGCAGCCCCAAACTAGCGGGGTTGGCCTACGAGCAGTACGTC. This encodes CASSPKLAGLAYEQYV.

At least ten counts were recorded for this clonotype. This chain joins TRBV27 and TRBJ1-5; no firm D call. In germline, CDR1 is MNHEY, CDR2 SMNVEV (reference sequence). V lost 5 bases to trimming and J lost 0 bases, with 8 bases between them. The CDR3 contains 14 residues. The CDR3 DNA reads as TGTGCCAGCAGTACATCCTATAGCAATCAGCCCCAGCATTTT. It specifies CASSTSYSNQPQHF.

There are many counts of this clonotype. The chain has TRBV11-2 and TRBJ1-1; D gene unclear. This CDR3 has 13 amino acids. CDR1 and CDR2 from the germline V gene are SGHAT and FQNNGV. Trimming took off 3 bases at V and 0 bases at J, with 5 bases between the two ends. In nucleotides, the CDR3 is TGTGCCAGCAGCTTCGGCCTGAACACTGAAGCTTTCTTT. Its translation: CASSFGLNTEAFF.

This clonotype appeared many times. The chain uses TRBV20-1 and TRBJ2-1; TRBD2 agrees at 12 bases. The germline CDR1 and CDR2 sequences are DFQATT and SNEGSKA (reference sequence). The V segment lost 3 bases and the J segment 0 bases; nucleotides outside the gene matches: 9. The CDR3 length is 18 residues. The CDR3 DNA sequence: TGCAGTGCTAGGCCGGGACTAGCGGGCCGTAGCTCCTACAATGAGCAGTTCTTC. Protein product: CSARPGLAGRSSYNEQFF.

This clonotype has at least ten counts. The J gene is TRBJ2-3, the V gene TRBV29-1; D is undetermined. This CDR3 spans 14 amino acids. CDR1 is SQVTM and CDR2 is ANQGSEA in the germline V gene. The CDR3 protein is CSITTSSGTDTQYF. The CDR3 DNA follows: TGCAGTATCACAACCTCGTCGGGCACAGATACGCAGTATTTT.

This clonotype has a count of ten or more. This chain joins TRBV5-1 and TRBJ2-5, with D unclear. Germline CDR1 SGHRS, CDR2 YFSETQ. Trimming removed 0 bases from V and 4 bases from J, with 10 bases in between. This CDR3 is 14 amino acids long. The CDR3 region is CASSLGQVGETQYF. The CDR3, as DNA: TGCGCCAGCAGCTTGGGCCAGGTCGGAGAGACCCAGTACTTC. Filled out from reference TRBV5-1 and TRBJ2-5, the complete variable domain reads KAGVTQTPRYLIKTRGQQVTLSCSPISGHRSVSWYQQTPGQGLQFLFEYFSETQRNKGNFPGRFSGRQFSNSRSEMNVSTLELGDSALYLCASSLGQVGETQYFGPGTRLLVL.

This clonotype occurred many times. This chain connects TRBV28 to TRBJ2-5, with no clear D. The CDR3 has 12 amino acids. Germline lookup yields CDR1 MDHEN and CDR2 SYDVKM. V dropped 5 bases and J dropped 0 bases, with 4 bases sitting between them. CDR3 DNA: TGTGCCAGCAGTGATTACCAAGAGACCCAGTACTTC. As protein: CASSDYQETQYF. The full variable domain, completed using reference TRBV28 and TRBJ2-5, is DVKVTQSSRYLVKRTGEKVFLECVQDMDHENMFWYRQDPGLGLRLIYFSYDVKMKEKGDIPEGYSVSREKKERFSLILESASTNQTSMYLCASSDYQETQYFGPGTRLLVL.

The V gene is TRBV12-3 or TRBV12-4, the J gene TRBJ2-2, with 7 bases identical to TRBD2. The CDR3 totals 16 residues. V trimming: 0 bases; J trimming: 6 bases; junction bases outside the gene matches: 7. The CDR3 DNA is TGTGCCAGCAGTTTAGCCGGACTAGTTTTCGCCGGGGAGCTGTTTTTT. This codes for CASSLAGLVFAGELFF.

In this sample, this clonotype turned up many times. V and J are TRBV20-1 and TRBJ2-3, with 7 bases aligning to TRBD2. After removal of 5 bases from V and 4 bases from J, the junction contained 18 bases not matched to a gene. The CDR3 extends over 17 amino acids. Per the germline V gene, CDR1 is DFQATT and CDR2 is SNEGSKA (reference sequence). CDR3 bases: TGCAGTGCTGGGGGGACGTTCCTCGCGGGAGAGCCAGATACGCAGTATTTT. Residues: CSAGGTFLAGEPDTQYF.

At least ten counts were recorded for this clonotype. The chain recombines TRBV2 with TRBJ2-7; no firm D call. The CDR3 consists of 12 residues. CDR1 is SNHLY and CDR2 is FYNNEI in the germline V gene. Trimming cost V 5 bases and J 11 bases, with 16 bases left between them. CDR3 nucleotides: TGTGCCAGCAGTACAGAGAGATTTCGGGAGTACTTC. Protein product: CASSTERFREYF.

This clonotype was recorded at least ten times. The CDR3 DNA sequence: TGTGCCACCAGTGATTTTTTCCCCGGGGAGCTGTTTTTT. Protein: CATSDFFPGELFF. This chain joins TRBV24-1 and TRBJ2-2; unclear D gene. The V and J ends lost 1 base and 6 bases respectively, with 5 bases between them. CDR3 length: 13 amino acids. Germline values: CDR1 KGHDR, CDR2 SFDVKD.

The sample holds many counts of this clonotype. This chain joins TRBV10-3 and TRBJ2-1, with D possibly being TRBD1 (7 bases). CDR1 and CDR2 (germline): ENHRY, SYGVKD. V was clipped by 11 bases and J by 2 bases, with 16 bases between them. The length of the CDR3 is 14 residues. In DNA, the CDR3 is TGTGCCGTCGCGGGGCAGGGGGCCTACAATGAGCAGTTCTTC. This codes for CAVAGQGAYNEQFF.

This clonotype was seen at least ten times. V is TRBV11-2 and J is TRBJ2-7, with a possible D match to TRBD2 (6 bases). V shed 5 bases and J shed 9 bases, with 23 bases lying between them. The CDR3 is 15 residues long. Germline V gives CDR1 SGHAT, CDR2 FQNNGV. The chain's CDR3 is CASSLLGGSGMPQYF. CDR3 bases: TGTGCCAGCAGCCTTCTGGGAGGTAGCGGAATGCCGCAGTACTTC.

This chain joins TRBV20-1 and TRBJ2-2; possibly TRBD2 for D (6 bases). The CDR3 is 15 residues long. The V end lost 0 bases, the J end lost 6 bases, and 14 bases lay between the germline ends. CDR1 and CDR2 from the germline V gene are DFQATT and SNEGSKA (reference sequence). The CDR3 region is CSAREGGSVAGELFF. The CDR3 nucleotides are TGCAGTGCTAGAGAGGGGGGTTCGGTGGCCGGGGAGCTGTTTTTT.

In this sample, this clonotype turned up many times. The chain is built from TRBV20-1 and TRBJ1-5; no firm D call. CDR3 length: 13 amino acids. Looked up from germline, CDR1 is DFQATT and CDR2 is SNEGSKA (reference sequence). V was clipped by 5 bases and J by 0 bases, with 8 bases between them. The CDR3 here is CSAFGRSNQPQHF. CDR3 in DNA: TGCAGTGCTTTCGGGCGTAGCAATCAGCCCCAGCATTTT.

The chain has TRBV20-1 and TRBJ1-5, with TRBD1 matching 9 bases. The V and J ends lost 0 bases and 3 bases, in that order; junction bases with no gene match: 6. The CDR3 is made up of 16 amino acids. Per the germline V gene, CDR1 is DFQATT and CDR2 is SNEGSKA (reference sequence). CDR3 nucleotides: TGCAGTGCTAGAGATGGGACAGGGAGCTTCAATCAGCCCCAGCATTTT. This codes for CSARDGTGSFNQPQHF.

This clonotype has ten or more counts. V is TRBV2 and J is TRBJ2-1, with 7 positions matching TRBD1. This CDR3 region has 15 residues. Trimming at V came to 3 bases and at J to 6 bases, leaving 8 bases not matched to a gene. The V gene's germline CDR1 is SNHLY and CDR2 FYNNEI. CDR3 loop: CASSEVTGSANEQFF. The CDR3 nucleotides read TGTGCCAGCAGTGAGGTGACAGGGTCAGCCAATGAGCAGTTCTTC.

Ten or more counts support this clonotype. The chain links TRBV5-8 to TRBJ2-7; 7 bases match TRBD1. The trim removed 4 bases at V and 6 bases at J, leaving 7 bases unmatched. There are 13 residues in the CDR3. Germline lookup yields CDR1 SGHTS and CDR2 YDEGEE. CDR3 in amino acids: CASSLTGWSEQYF. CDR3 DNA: TGTGCCAGCAGCCTGACAGGGTGGAGCGAGCAGTACTTC.